This T cell receptor beta chain comes out of a study of T cell responses to AZD1222 COVID-19 vaccine. As regards this clone: Its antigen is still unknown.

Study observations and caveats: Across the whole spike, CD4 TCRs peaked at regions 160-218 and 743-854.

The junction had 7 bases not matched to a gene; V was cut back by 3 bases and J by 5 bases. Germline assignment: CDR1 SEHNR and CDR2 FQNEAQ (reference sequence). The CDR3 has 14 residues. Sequencing was performed with immunoSEQ multiplex PCR; in TCRdb, only in-frame clones are kept and a portion is missing. The sample lists approximately 170,000 clones; 88% were seen once. V and J are TRBV7-9 and TRBJ2-7, with 7 bases that match TRBD2. This receptor was identified in an adult who received the AZD1222 COVID-19 vaccine. The source material was peripheral blood, sampled 28 days after the second AZD1222 dose. In nucleotides, the CDR3 is TGTGCCAGCAGCTTCTCGGGAGGTCCAAACGAGCAGTACTTC. It translates to CASSFSGGPNEQYF.